This TCR beta chain derives from a study of T cells after yellow fever vaccination. Study-wide points: Weaker overall was a secondary response that nonetheless peaked faster, on day 5 versus 15. Overlap between CD4 and CD8 compartments was detected for a small share of clonotypes.

V was cut by 7 bases and J by 3 bases, with 10 bases left in between. This CDR3 region has 12 residues. Germline V gene lookup returns CDR1 MNHNS and CDR2 SASEGT. TCRdb independently ran MiXCR on the 5' RACE reads; one entry per CDR3 protein. Here the sample spans hundreds of thousands of distinct CDR3 sequences, roughly 20% being singletons. Notes on this clonotype: Its antigen remains unknown.

The receptor's source is a man between 18 and 35 years old who received the YFV17D yellow fever vaccine. The sample here was PBMCs, taken before the yellow fever booster vaccination. The rearrangement uses TRBV6-1 and TRBJ2-7; no reliable D call. DNA of the CDR3: TGTGCCAGCATTGTTGGAAACTACGAGCAGTACTTC. Its protein is CASIVGNYEQYF.